This section outlines one T cell receptor (beta chain) sequence together with its context. Terminally differentiated effector memory CD45RA+ cells were excluded by CCR7 positive selection of CD45RO-negative cells. The data were taken from a study of shared clonotypes between healthy human individuals. Measured with immunoSEQ multiplex PCR; TCRdb has only the in-frame clones, and not every one. Of over 2,000,000 clones listed, 93% are singletons. The sequence derives from a young man in good health. Some clones in this sample may be carry-over from other donors' samples. Sequencing was performed on naive CD8+ T cells from PBMCs.

The CDR3 sequence is CASAAWVSGDYNEQFF. CDR3 in DNA: TGTGCCAGCGCAGCTTGGGTTAGCGGGGACTACAATGAGCAGTTCTTC. V usage is TRBV7-9 and J usage is TRBJ2-1; TRBD2 matches 8 bases. CDR3 length: 16 amino acids. J was trimmed by 3 bases and V by 8 bases; bases with no gene match: 12. Germline V CDR1 and CDR2: SEHNR, FQNEAQ (reference sequence).